Below, 2 T cell receptor beta chains from the same sample are listed, as sequenced in a study of OX40 agonist ivuxolimab in advanced cancers. Some clones are missing from TCRdb's copy, which holds only in-frame ones; the method was immunoSEQ multiplex PCR. The table has fewer than 20,000 clones, roughly 73% seen once. The sequencing used CD4+ or CD8+ T cells sorted from blood, collected in a trial of the OX40 agonist ivuxolimab. The receptors stem from an adult with an advanced solid tumor such as melanoma, head and neck, liver or kidney cancer.

V and J are TRBV10-3 and TRBJ1-2, with D perhaps matching TRBD1 (6 bases). With 0 bases removed from V and 0 bases from J, the gap between germline ends came to 11 bases. There are 16 residues in the CDR3. Germline-derived CDR1 and CDR2 are ENHRY and SYGVKD. CDR3 bases: TGTGCCATCAGTGAGTCGGCAGGGGATTCTAACTATGGCTACACCTTC. Protein: CAISESAGDSNYGYTF.

As to this clone: At one of its ends the junction is not consistent with the germline gene, which may arise from a read error. The chain employs TRBV5-7 and TRBJ2-1, with D perhaps being TRBD1 or TRBD2 (5 bases each). TRBV5-7 is marked as an open reading frame, function uncertain. The CDR3 length is 15 residues. CDR3 nucleotides: TGTGCCAGCGGCTTGGAAGGTTGGATGGGGGAGACCCAGTTCTTC. Translated, it gives CASGLEGWMGETQFF.